This T cell receptor beta chain was profiled in a study of blood T cell repertoires in COVID-19. The overall study: PBMCs, B-cell-depleted T cells, or T cells were the source of the cDNA or gDNA that made up the material.

Profiling relied on immunoSEQ multiplex PCR, and the TCRdb table lists in-frame clones only, not all of them. The table lists under 100,000 clones, around four fifths of them singletons. The germline CDR1 and CDR2 sequences are MNHNS and SASEGT. The CDR3 extends over 12 amino acids. The V end lost 3 bases, the J end lost 5 bases, and 7 bases lay between the germline ends. The sequenced sample was peripheral blood. This clonotype was sampled from a woman aged 65 to 85 with active or convalescent COVID-19. The J gene is TRBJ2-5, the V gene TRBV6-1; D is uncertain. The CDR3 DNA is TGTGCCAGCAGTGATAGTTCGGAGACCCAGTACTTC. Translation gives CASSDSSETQYF.